The T cell receptor beta chain described here comes from a study of CD8+CD57+ T cells in acquired aplastic anemia. V gave up 6 bases and J gave up 4 bases, with 16 bases separating them. There are 14 residues in the CDR3. The TCR beta profiling, which covered VDJ combination and CDR3 sequence, was carried out using genomic DNA as the template. In TCRdb, the reads were re-called with MiXCR into one record per CDR3 protein. The sample shows 150,000 or so distinct CDR3 sequences, around 48% of them seen only once. Individuals selected for sequencing had exhibited CD8+CD57+ cell expansion on flow cytometry. Each of the patients presented with severe acquired aplastic anemia.

Sequenced sample: sorted CD4+, CD8+, or CD8+CD57+ T cells (not recorded which) from PBMCs. This clonotype was sampled from a human donor with aplastic anemia. The gene calls are TRBV12-3 or TRBV12-4 and TRBJ2-7, with D possibly matching TRBD1 (6 bases). CDR3 residues: CASSLNRVQYEQYF. CDR3 in DNA: TGTGCCAGCAGCCTGAACAGGGTTCAGTACGAGCAGTACTTC.